This TCR beta chain was retrieved from a study of regulatory T cells in long-lasting Graves disease. CDR1 and CDR2 (germline): DFQATT, SNEGSKA (reference sequence). The CDR3 loop spans 14 amino acids. Time point reported: newly diagnosed GD, antithyroid drugs for less than 3 months. The TCR library used RNA extracted from PBMCs. As to this clonotype: It may be a read error: a sequence one base away is much more abundant.

Building the TCR beta libraries relied on iRepertoire HTBI primers, and CDR3 regions underwent Arm-PCR. TCRdb called the multiplex PCR reads again in MiXCR, with one record for every CDR3 protein. The sample consists of roughly 530,000 distinct CDR3 sequences, about 16% of them appearing once. Separately, the same data were catalogued under a study of T cells in Graves' hyperthyroidism and ophthalmopathy.

J is TRBJ1-5 and V is TRBV20-1, with D possibly matching TRBD1 (5 bases). The TCR comes from a woman aged 35-65 years with Graves disease. Here the sequenced sample was peripheral blood mononuclear cells (PBMCs), taken at new diagnosis, from a patient treated with antithyroid drugs. CDR3 sequence reads: CSAIGAFSDQPQHF. The CDR3 DNA reads TGCAGTGCTATAGGGGCTTTTAGCGATCAGCCCCAGCATTTT.